This T cell receptor beta chain appears in the sequencing data of a study of blood T cells in healthy people across ages. The germline V gene has CDR1 MNHEY and CDR2 SVGAGI. The ends were cut back, 2 bases at V and 4 bases at J, with 13 bases in the middle. This CDR3 comprises 15 residues. Next came a second PCR, run for about 7 to 11 cycles, which used a sample-barcoded 5' primer along with a J-beta primer mix. TCRdb reprocessed the 5' RACE reads via MiXCR and lists one record per CDR3 protein. The data show about 780,000 distinct CDR3 sequences, with 25% to 30% seen just once and less than 3.5% held by the top ten. Researchers report isolating at least 7 million PBMCs per sample. The authors extracted at least 6 micrograms of total RNA per sample. This clonotype was found a few times. These sequences were also reported in another study, on T cells of mothers and their children. That investigation notes: M1S, a second-PCR primer, added sample barcodes and 2-4 random nucleotides. Every mother supplied over 10 million TCR beta CDR3 reads and every child 2.5 million to 3.5 million.

This receptor was taken from a boy younger than 18 in good health. The sample was blood. The chain couples TRBV6-5 to TRBJ2-3, with a weak D call TRBD2 (7 bases). The CDR3 reads CASSYGGAGADTQYF. Here the CDR3 DNA reads TGTGCCAGCAGTTACGGGGGGGCGGGAGCAGATACGCAGTATTTT.